The rows below give T cell receptor beta chains drawn from one sample of a study of T cell responses to AZD1222 COVID-19 vaccine. Some clones are missing from TCRdb's copy, which holds only in-frame ones; the method was immunoSEQ multiplex PCR. The sample holds about 150,000 clones, about 93% seen once. The sample in question was peripheral blood, obtained on day 0 of MenACWY control vaccination. The receptor source for this set is an adult in good health. The CDR3 runs from the conserved cysteine through the conserved F or W. A D gene is named only where the DNA matches it firmly. The size of a clone is reported for some rows only, either as once, few or many, or as a class for expanded clones.

clone_size,cdr3_length,d_call,v_call,j_call,cdr3_aa,cdr3_nt
few,13,NA,TRBV6-5,TRBJ1-1,CASSYNSYREAFF,TGTGCCAGCAGTTACAACTCGTACAGGGAAGCTTTCTTT
NA,13,NA,TRBV5-1,TRBJ1-1,CASSWRSHFEAFF,TGCGCCAGCAGCTGGCGGTCGCATTTCGAAGCTTTCTTT
NA,14,NA,TRBV7-8,TRBJ1-2,CASSPDPGFYGYTF,TGTGCCAGCAGCCCCGATCCGGGTTTCTATGGCTACACCTTC
NA,16,NA,TRBV7-9,TRBJ2-3,CASSLGSASSTDTQYF,TGTGCCAGCAGCTTAGGGTCTGCGTCTAGCACAGATACGCAGTATTTT
NA,11,NA,TRBV11-2,TRBJ1-1,CASSLLQRAFF,TGTGCCAGCAGCTTACTCCAGAGGGCTTTCTTT
NA,13,TRBD1,TRBV2,TRBJ2-7,CASSTGDSYEQYF,TGTGCCAGTTCCACAGGGGACTCCTACGAGCAGTACTTC
NA,16,TRBD1,TRBV5-5,TRBJ1-6,CASSSAGGSYNSPLHF,TGTGCCAGCAGCTCCGCAGGGGGCTCCTATAATTCACCCCTCCACTTT
NA,14,TRBD2,TRBV19,TRBJ2-1,CASSSRGGVFEQFF,TGTGCCAGTAGTTCCCGGGGAGGGGTATTTGAGCAGTTCTTC
NA,14,NA,TRBV5-5,TRBJ2-7,CASSRPGTSYEQYF,TGTGCCAGCAGCCGTCCCGGGACATCCTACGAGCAGTACTTC
NA,14,TRBD1,TRBV19,TRBJ1-6,CASSPDRLASPLHF,TGTGCCAGTAGTCCGGACAGGCTGGCTTCACCCCTCCACTTT
NA,15,NA,TRBV3-1/TRBV3-2,TRBJ1-2,CASSQVLTGTGRYTF,TGTGCCAGCAGCCAAGTCTTAACGGGTACAGGGCGATACACCTTC
once,18,TRBD1,TRBV9,TRBJ1-3,CASSVVPGTAYSGNTIYF,TGTGCCAGCAGCGTAGTCCCCGGGACAGCTTACTCTGGAAACACCATATATTTT
NA,13,TRBD2,TRBV27,TRBJ2-1,CVQREVAYNEQFF,TGTGTACAGCGGGAGGTGGCCTACAATGAGCAGTTCTTC
few,16,TRBD2,TRBV5-1,TRBJ2-2,CASSSSGTSGAGELFF,TGCGCCAGCAGCTCGTCAGGGACTAGCGGGGCCGGGGAGCTGTTTTTT
NA,16,NA,TRBV6-1,TRBJ2-1,CASSEAGNKNHNEQFF,TGTGCCAGCAGTGAAGCCGGAAACAAGAACCACAATGAGCAGTTCTTC
NA,13,NA,TRBV12-3/TRBV12-4,TRBJ1-5,CASTPGGNQPQHF,TGTGCCAGCACCCCTGGGGGTAATCAGCCCCAGCATTTT
NA,15,TRBD1,TRBV5-1,TRBJ2-4,CASSITGEGENIQYF,TGCGCCAGCAGCATTACAGGGGAAGGTGAAAACATTCAGTACTTC
NA,13,NA,TRBV6-6,TRBJ1-2,CASRQPLDYGYTF,TGTGCCAGCAGACAGCCCCTGGACTATGGCTACACCTTC
once,13,NA,TRBV6-2/TRBV6-3,TRBJ1-1,CASSYPRVTEAFF,TGTGCCAGCAGTTACCCGAGGGTCACTGAAGCTTTCTTT
NA,14,NA,TRBV19,TRBJ1-3,CASSIPDRGNTIYF,TGTGCCAGTAGTATCCCTGACCGGGGAAACACCATATATTTT
once,17,TRBD2,TRBV3-1/TRBV3-2,TRBJ2-1,CASSRGLAGPALNEQFF,TGTGCCAGCAGCCGGGGACTAGCGGGTCCGGCGCTAAATGAGCAGTTCTTC
NA,12,NA,TRBV3-1/TRBV3-2,TRBJ1-1,CASSISNTEAFF,TGTGCCAGCAGCATCTCAAACACTGAAGCTTTCTTT
NA,13,NA,TRBV3-1/TRBV3-2,TRBJ1-4,CASSPSPEEKLFF,TGTGCCAGCAGCCCCTCCCCCGAGGAAAAACTGTTTTTT
NA,18,TRBD1,TRBV27,TRBJ1-3,CASSLISRQGEEGNTIYF,TGTGCCAGCAGTCTAATTTCCCGACAGGGGGAGGAAGGAAACACCATATATTTT
NA,17,TRBD1,TRBV12-5,TRBJ1-1,CASGLVSQGGPNTEAFF,TGTGCTAGTGGTTTGGTATCACAGGGGGGCCCCAACACTGAAGCTTTCTTT
NA,16,TRBD2,TRBV10-2,TRBJ2-4,CASSERVAGGKNIQYF,TGCGCCAGCAGTGAGAGGGTAGCGGGAGGCAAAAACATTCAGTACTTC
NA,12,NA,TRBV30,TRBJ1-5,CAWGRGNQPQHF,TGTGCCTGGGGGAGGGGTAATCAGCCCCAGCATTTT
NA,20,TRBD1,TRBV5-1,TRBJ2-6,CASSLQRQGALVSGANVLTF,TGCGCCAGCAGCTTGCAACGACAGGGGGCTTTAGTTTCTGGGGCCAACGTCCTGACTTTC
NA,12,NA,TRBV5-1,TRBJ2-7,CASSIDSYEQYF,TGCGCCAGCAGCATCGACAGCTACGAGCAGTACTTC
NA,13,NA,TRBV30,TRBJ1-6,CAWSPYDQSALHF,TGTGCCTGGAGTCCGTACGACCAAAGCGCCCTCCACTTT
NA,17,NA,TRBV19,TRBJ2-7,CASSPLPGQGTPYEQYF,TGTGCCAGTAGTCCTCTTCCGGGACAAGGGACCCCCTACGAGCAGTACTTC
NA,15,NA,TRBV3-1/TRBV3-2,TRBJ1-3,CASSQKMLSGNTIYF,TGTGCCAGCAGCCAAAAAATGCTCTCTGGAAACACCATATATTTT
NA,10,NA,TRBV6-1,TRBJ1-1,CASSRTEAFF,TGTGCCAGCAGTCGCACTGAAGCTTTCTTT
NA,13,NA,TRBV12-3/TRBV12-4,TRBJ1-1,CASSLGYGTEAFF,TGTGCCAGCAGTTTAGGTTACGGCACTGAAGCTTTCTTT
NA,14,NA,TRBV7-6,TRBJ2-2,CASSLDKNTGELFF,TGTGCCAGCAGCTTAGACAAGAACACCGGGGAGCTGTTTTTT
NA,15,NA,TRBV6-6,TRBJ1-6,CASSPRGGSGSPLHF,TGTGCCAGCAGTCCCCGGGGGGGGTCGGGTTCACCCCTCCACTTT
NA,15,TRBD1,TRBV5-5,TRBJ1-1,CASSHRGWGNTEAFF,TGTGCCAGCAGCCACAGGGGTTGGGGGAACACTGAAGCTTTCTTT
NA,16,NA,TRBV4-1,TRBJ2-2,CASSQDFTGWTGELFF,TGCGCCAGCAGCCAAGATTTTACAGGGTGGACCGGGGAGCTGTTTTTT
once,13,NA,TRBV11-3,TRBJ2-1,CASSLTGRNEQFF,TGTGCCAGCAGCTTGACAGGGAGGAATGAGCAGTTCTTC
NA,12,NA,TRBV10-3,TRBJ1-1,CAAAALNTEAFF,TGTGCCGCGGCCGCTCTGAACACTGAAGCTTTCTTT
NA,13,TRBD1,TRBV6-5,TRBJ1-1,CASRLRDRIEAFF,TGTGCCAGCAGGCTTCGGGACAGGATCGAAGCTTTCTTT